This TCR beta chain was sequenced for a study of shared clonotypes between healthy human individuals. Study observations and caveats: Researchers sampled only blood; tissue repertoires likely differ. Estimated richness was generally greater in naive than memory subsets.

About this clone: Antigen unknown. The same CDR3 can be traced to other DNA sequences in this sample.

The material for each subset, its genomic DNA, was split evenly across several immunoSEQ plates. TCRdb keeps only in-frame clones here, not all; method: immunoSEQ multiplex PCR. Of around 940,000 clones listed, more than 75% are singletons. The V end was cut by 2 bases, the J end by 0 bases, with 5 bases between. Germline CDR1 SGHRS, CDR2 YFSETQ. This CDR3 has 13 amino acids. This receptor was identified in a man aged 18 to 29 in good health. The chain is built from TRBV5-1 and TRBJ1-1; D gene uncertain. The specimen sequenced was memory CD4+ T cells sorted from blood. The subset was: CD45RA-negative fraction. The CDR3 DNA reads TGCGCCAGCAGCTTAGACGTGAACACTGAAGCTTTCTTT. Translation: CASSLDVNTEAFF.